This T cell receptor beta chain was identified during a study of blood T cell repertoires in COVID-19. Study-level information: From T cells, B-cell-depleted T cells, or PBMCs came the material, which was cDNA or gDNA.

The protocol was immunoSEQ multiplex PCR, while the TCRdb copy is restricted to in-frame clones and leaves out a portion. The sample has approximately 50,000 clones; roughly 77% are singletons. In germline, CDR1 is SGHTA, CDR2 FQGNSA. The J segment lost 5 bases and the V segment lost 3 bases, leaving 5 bases of the junction unmatched. This CDR3 spans 14 amino acids. The chain couples TRBV7-2 to TRBJ2-5, with 8 bases identical to TRBD2. The clonotype was recovered from a man in his 70s with active or convalescent COVID-19. The sequencing input was peripheral blood. CDR3 residues: CASSFGGAEETQYF. DNA for the CDR3: TGTGCCAGCAGCTTCGGGGGGGCTGAGGAGACCCAGTACTTC.